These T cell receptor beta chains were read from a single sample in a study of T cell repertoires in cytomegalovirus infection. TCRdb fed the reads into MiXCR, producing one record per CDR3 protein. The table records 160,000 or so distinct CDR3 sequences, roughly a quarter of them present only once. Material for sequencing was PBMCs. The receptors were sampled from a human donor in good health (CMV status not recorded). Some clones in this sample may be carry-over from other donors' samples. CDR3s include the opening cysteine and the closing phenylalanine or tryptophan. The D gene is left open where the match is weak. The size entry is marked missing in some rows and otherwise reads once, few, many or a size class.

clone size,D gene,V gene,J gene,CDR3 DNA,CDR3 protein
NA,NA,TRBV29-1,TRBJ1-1,TGCAGCGTTGACCCTATTCTTGGGGGCCCGAACACTGAAGCTTTCTTT,CSVDPILGGPNTEAFF
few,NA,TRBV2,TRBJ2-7,TGTGCCGGATACAGGGACTCCTACGAGCAGTACTTC,CAGYRDSYEQYF
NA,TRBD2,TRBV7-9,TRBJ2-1,TGTGCCAGCAGCTTATCTAGCGGGGGGGCGGTCTTC,CASSLSSGGAVF
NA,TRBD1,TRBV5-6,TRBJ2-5,TGTGCCAGCAGCTTTCTTGGGACAGCTAAAGAGACCCAGTACTTC,CASSFLGTAKETQYF
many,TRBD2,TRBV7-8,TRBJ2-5,TGTGCCAGCAGCTCTCGACTAGCGGGAGGGCCTTTAGTAGAGACCCAGTACTTC,CASSSRLAGGPLVETQYF
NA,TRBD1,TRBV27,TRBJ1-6,TGTGCCAGCAGTTTATTCGGGACAGGGGCCTCGACCCTCCACTTT,CASSLFGTGASTLHF
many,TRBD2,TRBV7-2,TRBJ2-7,TGTGCCAGCAGCTCACTAGCGGGGGGAAACGCCTACGAGCAGTACTTC,CASSSLAGGNAYEQYF
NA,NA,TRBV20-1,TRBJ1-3,TGCAGTGCTAGCTACAGGGACTCTGGAAACACCATATATTTT,CSASYRDSGNTIYF
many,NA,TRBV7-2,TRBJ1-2,TGTGCCAGCAGCTTAGGGCAGGGATTAGGCTATGGCTACACCTTC,CASSLGQGLGYGYTF
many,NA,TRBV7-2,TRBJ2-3,TGTGCCAGCAGATTCGATCGGAGGTCTGGAGATACGCAGTATTTT,CASRFDRRSGDTQYF
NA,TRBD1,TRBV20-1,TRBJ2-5,TGCAGTGCTGAAGACAGGGCCCAAGAGACCCAGTACTTC,CSAEDRAQETQYF
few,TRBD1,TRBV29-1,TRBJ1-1,TGCAGCGTTGGGCCTGGCCGGGACAGGGACTGGGTCACTGAAGCTTTCTTT,CSVGPGRDRDWVTEAFF
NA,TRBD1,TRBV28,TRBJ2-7,TGTGCCAGCGACCCAGGGGGTGTTACCTACGAGCAGTACTTC,CASDPGGVTYEQYF
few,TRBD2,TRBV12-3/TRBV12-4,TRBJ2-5,TGTGCCAGCAGTTTACTGGGGACTAGTCAAGAGACCCAGTACTTC,CASSLLGTSQETQYF
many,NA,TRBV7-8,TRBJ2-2,TGTGCCAGCAGCCCCCCTATACGGGTGAACACCGGGGAGCTGTTTTTT,CASSPPIRVNTGELFF
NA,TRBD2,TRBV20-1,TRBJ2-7,TGCAGTGCTAGATCGACTAGCGTCTCCTACGAGCAGTACTTC,CSARSTSVSYEQYF
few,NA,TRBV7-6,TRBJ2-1,TGTGCTAGCAGCTTTTCTAGCAGTGATGAGCAGTTCTTC,CASSFSSSDEQFF
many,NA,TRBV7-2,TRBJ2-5,TGTGCCAGCAGCGCAAATGTCCGGGGGTACCAAGAGACCCAGTACTTC,CASSANVRGYQETQYF
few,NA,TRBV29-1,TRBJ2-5,TGCAGCCTTTTTAATGCGGGAAGACAGACCCAGTACTTC,CSLFNAGRQTQYF
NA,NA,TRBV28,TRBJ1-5,TGTGCCAGCAGTTTAGTGGGACCTGGGGACAATCAGCCCCAGCATTTT,CASSLVGPGDNQPQHF
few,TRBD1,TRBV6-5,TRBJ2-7,TGTGCCAGCAGTCTTTGGACAGGGGGTGTGTACGAGCAGTACTTC,CASSLWTGGVYEQYF
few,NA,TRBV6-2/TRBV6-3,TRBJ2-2,TGTGCCAGCACCCTCATAGGTGGGTCGAACACCGGGGAGCTGTTTTTT,CASTLIGGSNTGELFF
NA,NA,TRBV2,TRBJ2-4,TGTGCCAGCAGTGACGATGTGTCTGGCAAAAACATTCAGTACTTC,CASSDDVSGKNIQYF
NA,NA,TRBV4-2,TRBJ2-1,TGTGCCAGCAGCACCCAGGGGTTCCCCTACAATGAGCAGTTCTTC,CASSTQGFPYNEQFF
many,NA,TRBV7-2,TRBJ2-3,TGTGCCAGCAGCCCGGGCGGCACAGCAAACACAGATACGCAGTATTTT,CASSPGGTANTDTQYF
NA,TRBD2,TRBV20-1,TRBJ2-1,TGCAGTGCTTGGGTGATCCTAGCGGGGGGGGCGAACAATGAGCAGTTCTTT,CSAWVILAGGANNEQFF
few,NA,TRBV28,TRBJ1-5,TGTGCCAGCAGTGTGACATCGCTTCAGCCCCAGCATTTT,CASSVTSLQPQHF
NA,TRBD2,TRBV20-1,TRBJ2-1,TGCAGTGCTAGAGATCTCGGGCTAGCGGGAGTTACAGGGTACAATGAGCAGTTCTTC,CSARDLGLAGVTGYNEQFF
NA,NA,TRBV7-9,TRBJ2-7,TGTGCCAGCAGCTCCCCCCAGAGCTCCTACGAGCAGTACTTC,CASSSPQSSYEQYF
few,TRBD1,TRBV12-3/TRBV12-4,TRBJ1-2,TGTGCCAGCAGCAAGACAGGGTATGGCTACACCTTC,CASSKTGYGYTF
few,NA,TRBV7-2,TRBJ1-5,TGTGCCAGCCGTAAAGGGGGATCGCCCCAGCATTTT,CASRKGGSPQHF
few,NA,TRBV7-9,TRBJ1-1,TGTGCCAGCAGCTTAGCGGCAGGGATCATGAACACTGAAGCTTTCTTT,CASSLAAGIMNTEAFF
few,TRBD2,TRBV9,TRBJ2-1,TGTGCCAGCAGCGACTCAGCGGGAGGGCCTAAAAATGAGCAGTTCTTC,CASSDSAGGPKNEQFF
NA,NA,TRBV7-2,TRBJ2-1,TGTGCCAGCAGACCAACCACTGGATACAATGAGCAGTTCTTC,CASRPTTGYNEQFF
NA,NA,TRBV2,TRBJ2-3,TGTGCCAGCAGGCCTGGCACTTGGGATACGCAGTATTTT,CASRPGTWDTQYF
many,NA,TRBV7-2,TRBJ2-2,TGTGCCAGCAGCTTGTGGGGACCAGGGACGGTAAACACCGGGGAGCTGTTTTTT,CASSLWGPGTVNTGELFF
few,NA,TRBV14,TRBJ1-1,TGTGCCAGCAGCCAATTCGTGAACACTGAAGCTTTCTTT,CASSQFVNTEAFF
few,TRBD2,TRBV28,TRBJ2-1,TGTGCCAGCAGCCTCTTCGCGGGGGGGCCTCTTGAGCAGTTCTTC,CASSLFAGGPLEQFF
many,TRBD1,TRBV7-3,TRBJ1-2,TGTGCCAGCAGCCCGGGGACAGCCTATGGCTACACCTTC,CASSPGTAYGYTF
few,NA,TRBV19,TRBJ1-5,TGTGCCAGTAGTATATCGTCGGGGGCGGCGAATCAGCCCCAGCATTTT,CASSISSGAANQPQHF
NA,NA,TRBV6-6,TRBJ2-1,TGTGCCAGCGAGGAGGGGGCTAATGAGCAGTTCTTC,CASEEGANEQFF